Below, 14 T cell receptor beta chains from the same sample are listed, as sequenced in a study of T cell responses to AZD1222 COVID-19 vaccine. Data came from immunoSEQ multiplex PCR; TCRdb stores just in-frame clones and leaves some out. The table has roughly 200,000 clones, approximately 90% seen once. The sample consisted of peripheral blood, taken 28 days after the second AZD1222 dose. These receptors came from an adult who received the AZD1222 COVID-19 vaccine.

The chain links TRBV15 to TRBJ2-7, with TRBD1 matching 8 bases. CDR3 length: 14 residues. The V segment lost 6 bases and the J segment 2 bases; nucleotides outside the gene matches: 6. CDR1 is LNHNV and CDR2 is YYDKDF in the germline V gene (reference sequence). CDR3: CATSGQGPTYEQYF. The CDR3 coding sequence is TGTGCCACCAGTGGACAGGGCCCAACCTACGAGCAGTACTTC.

In this sample, this clone turned up once. The chain carries TRBV6-6 and TRBJ2-2; the D gene is possibly TRBD2 (5 bases). The CDR3 has 17 residues. V lost 5 bases and J lost 0, with 16 bases in between. Germline V gene lookup returns CDR1 MNHNY and CDR2 SVGAGI (reference sequence). CDR3 loop: CASSPTPTSSNTGELFF. CDR3 in DNA: TGTGCCAGCAGTCCCACCCCCACTAGTTCGAACACCGGGGAGCTGTTTTTT.

J is TRBJ2-3 and V is TRBV30, with 10 bases aligning to TRBD2. With V trimmed by 0 bases and J by 4 bases, 4 bases remained unmatched. Germline-derived CDR1 and CDR2 are GTSNPN and SVGIG (reference sequence). This CDR3 has 15 amino acids. CDR3 sequence (DNA): TGTGCCTGGAGTGTTGGACTAGCGGTGTCAGATACGCAGTATTTT. The encoded protein is CAWSVGLAVSDTQYF.

V and J are TRBV11-2 and TRBJ2-2, with 12 bases aligning to TRBD2. Unmatched junction bases numbered 9, after V lost 1 base and J lost 3 bases. This CDR3 region has 19 residues. Germline lookup yields CDR1 SGHAT and CDR2 FQNNGV. The CDR3 loop is CASSLGLAGEGRDTGELFF. Written as DNA, the CDR3 is TGTGCCAGCAGCTTAGGACTAGCGGGAGAGGGGAGAGACACCGGGGAGCTGTTTTTT.

This clone was seen only a few times. The chain recombines TRBV6-5 with TRBJ2-2, with 8 nucleotides matching TRBD1. From germline, CDR1 is MNHEY and CDR2 SVGAGI. The J segment lost 4 bases and the V segment lost 6 bases, leaving 7 bases of the junction unmatched. The CDR3 consists of 15 residues. The CDR3 reads CASSRDRSPTGELFF. The CDR3 DNA sequence: TGTGCCAGCAGCAGGGACAGGAGTCCCACCGGGGAGCTGTTTTTT.

The V gene is TRBV6-5, the J gene TRBJ2-2; D not certain. Germline V gives CDR1 MNHEY, CDR2 SVGAGI. Trimming shortened V by 6 bases and J by 1 base, and 9 bases separated the two germline ends. There are 14 residues in the CDR3. The DNA for the CDR3 is TGTGCCAGCAGAGCCTTTCAGAACACCGGGGAGCTGTTTTTT. Its translation: CASRAFQNTGELFF.

The chain carries TRBV5-1 and TRBJ2-1, with no clear D. Germline assignment: CDR1 SGHRS and CDR2 YFSETQ. CDR3 length equals 13 residues. The ends were cut back, 4 bases at V and 4 bases at J, with 9 bases in the middle. The CDR3 DNA reads as TGCGCCAGCAGCCTAGACCGATACAATGAGCAGTTCTTC. This sequence encodes CASSLDRYNEQFF.

The rearrangement joins TRBV5-6 to TRBJ1-5; no definite D call. The CDR3 length is 13 residues. V lost 3 bases to trimming and J lost 6 bases, with 10 bases between them. Germline V gene sequence: CDR1 SGHDT, CDR2 YYEEEE. The CDR3 DNA reads as TGTGCCAGCAGCTCCCGACCGGGTCAGCCCCAGCATTTT. Translation: CASSSRPGQPQHF.

V usage is TRBV27 and J usage is TRBJ2-2, with D unresolved. This CDR3 has 14 residues. Trimming took off 2 bases at V and 4 bases at J, with 8 bases between the two ends. Per germline, CDR1 MNHEY and CDR2 SMNVEV (reference sequence). CDR3 in amino acids: CASSLGPLTGELFF. CDR3 DNA sequence: TGTGCCAGCAGTTTAGGTCCCCTCACCGGGGAGCTGTTTTTT.

The J gene is TRBJ2-6, the V gene TRBV11-2; D ambiguous. The length of the CDR3 is 13 residues. The V gene lost 8 bases and the J gene lost 2 bases, with 7 bases spanning the gap. CDR1 is SGHAT and CDR2 is FQNNGV in the germline V gene. This chain's CDR3 is CASGWAGANVLTF. In DNA form, the CDR3 reads TGTGCCAGCGGATGGGCTGGGGCCAACGTCCTGACTTTC.

The V and J genes are TRBV2 and TRBJ1-6, with 7 bases lining up with TRBD1. This CDR3 has 13 residues. The ends lost 6 bases at V and 15 bases at J; junction bases unmatched: 11. Germline CDR1 SNHLY, CDR2 FYNNEI. Written as DNA, the CDR3 is TGTGCCAGCAGACAGGGGTCGACTGTCAGCCTCCACTTT. Encoded protein: CASRQGSTVSLHF. Supplemented by reference TRBV2 and TRBJ1-6, the full variable domain reads EPEVTQTPSHQVTQMGQEVILRCVPISNHLYFYWYRQILGQKVEFLVSFYNNEISEKSEIFDDQFSVERPDGSNFTLKIRSTKLEDSAMYFCASRQGSTVSLHFGNGTRLTVT.

The chain uses TRBV29-1 and TRBJ1-2; D call uncertain. V lost 3 bases, J lost 3 bases, and 11 bases lay in between. Germline V gene lookup returns CDR1 SQVTM and CDR2 ANQGSEA. The length of the CDR3 is 13 residues. CDR3 coding DNA: TGCAGCGTTGAGGTCGTGGGTTACTATGGCTACACCTTC. It translates to CSVEVVGYYGYTF. Full variable domain (missing parts from reference TRBV29-1 and TRBJ1-2): SAVISQKPSRDICQRGTSLTIQCQVDSQVTMMFWYRQQPGQSLTLIATANQGSEATYESGFVIDKFPISRPNLTFSTLTVSNMSPEDSSIYLCSVEVVGYYGYTFGSGTRLTVV.

The genes are TRBV30 and TRBJ1-1, with TRBD1 matching 9 bases. In germline, CDR1 is GTSNPN, CDR2 SVGIG (reference sequence). This CDR3 has 14 amino acids. The V gene end was trimmed by 5 bases and the J gene end by 0 bases; junction bases not matched to a gene: 4. CDR3 DNA sequence: TGTGCCTGGGGACAGGGGATCATGAACACTGAAGCTTTCTTT. Amino acid sequence: CAWGQGIMNTEAFF.

V and J are TRBV19 and TRBJ1-2; 7 positions match TRBD1. The CDR3 has 14 residues. The V gene end was trimmed by 7 bases and the J gene end by 2 bases; junction bases not matched to a gene: 7. Germline V lookup: CDR1 LNHDA, CDR2 SQIVND (reference sequence). CDR3 protein: CASTLDRLNYGYTF. The CDR3 coding sequence is TGTGCCAGTACCCTGGACAGGTTAAACTATGGCTACACCTTC.